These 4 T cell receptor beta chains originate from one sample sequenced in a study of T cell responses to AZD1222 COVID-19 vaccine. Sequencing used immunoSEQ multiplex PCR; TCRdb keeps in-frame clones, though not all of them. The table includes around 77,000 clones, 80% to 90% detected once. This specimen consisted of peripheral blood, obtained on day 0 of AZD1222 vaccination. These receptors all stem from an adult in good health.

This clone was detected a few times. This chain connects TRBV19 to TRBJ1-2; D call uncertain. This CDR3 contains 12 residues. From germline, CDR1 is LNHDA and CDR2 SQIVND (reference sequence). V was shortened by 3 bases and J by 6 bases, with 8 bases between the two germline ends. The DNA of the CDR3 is TGTGCCAGTAGTATCGACCATGATGGCTACACCTTC. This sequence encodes CASSIDHDGYTF.

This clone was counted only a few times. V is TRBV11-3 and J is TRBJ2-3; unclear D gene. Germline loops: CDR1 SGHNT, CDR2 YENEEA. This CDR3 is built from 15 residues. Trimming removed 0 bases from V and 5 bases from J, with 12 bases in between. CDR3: CASSLDSGYGDTQYF. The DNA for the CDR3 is TGTGCCAGCAGCTTAGATTCCGGGTATGGAGATACGCAGTATTTT.

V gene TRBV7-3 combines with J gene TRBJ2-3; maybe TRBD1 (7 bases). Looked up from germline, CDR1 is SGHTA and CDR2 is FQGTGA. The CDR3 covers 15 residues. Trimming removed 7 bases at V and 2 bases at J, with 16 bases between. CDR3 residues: CASTQGGRDTDTQYF. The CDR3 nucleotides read TGTGCCAGCACCCAGGGGGGACGGGACACAGATACGCAGTATTTT.

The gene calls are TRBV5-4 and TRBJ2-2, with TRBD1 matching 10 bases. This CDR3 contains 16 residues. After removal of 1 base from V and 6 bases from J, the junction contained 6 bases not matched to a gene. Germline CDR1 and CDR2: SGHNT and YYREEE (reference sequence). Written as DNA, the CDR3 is TGTGCCAGCAGCTTGCCCCGAGGACAGGGGGCCGGGGAGCTGTTTTTT. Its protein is CASSLPRGQGAGELFF.